Shown below are 8 T cell receptor beta chains from a single sample sequenced in a study of beta chain features in type 1 diabetes. The investigators reverse transcribed all of the isolated RNA, so they sequenced expressed TCRB transcripts. Repertoires were generated with immunoSEQ multiplex PCR, while TCRdb's copy carries only in-frame clones and drops some. The data hold about 620,000 clones, with 15% observed a single time. Sequencing was carried out using naive CD4+ T cells from blood. The receptor source for this set is a man younger than 35 in good health.

The V call is TRBV15, the J call TRBJ2-3, with D unclear. The germline CDR1 and CDR2 sequences are LNHNV and YYDKDF (reference sequence). The V and J ends lost 11 bases and 2 bases respectively, with 11 bases between them. The CDR3 has 12 amino acids. CDR3 loop: CAVGIFTDTQYF. Here the CDR3 DNA reads TGTGCCGTTGGAATATTCACAGATACGCAGTATTTT.

V is TRBV5-4 and J is TRBJ1-1; tentatively, D is TRBD1 (6 bases). The CDR3 length is 13 residues. CDR1 and CDR2 from the germline V gene are SGHNT and YYREEE (reference sequence). The V end was cut by 5 bases, the J end by 1 base, with 9 bases between. The CDR3 bases are TGTGCCAGCAGTAGGACAGAGAACACTGAAGCTTTCTTT. Translated: CASSRTENTEAFF.

This rearrangement joins TRBV6-5 to TRBJ1-2; the D gene is possibly TRBD1 (6 bases). The germline V gene has CDR1 MNHEY and CDR2 SVGAGI. V was clipped by 0 bases and J by 4 bases, with 15 bases between them. This CDR3 is 16 amino acids long. CDR3 sequence: CASSYSRGFRGYGYTF. The CDR3 DNA reads as TGTGCCAGCAGTTACTCCCGAGGGTTCAGGGGCTATGGCTACACCTTC.

This clone was counted a few times. This chain uses TRBV20-1 with TRBJ1-1; D uncertain. Trimming took off 6 bases at V and 4 bases at J, with 9 bases between the two ends. The CDR3 runs 11 residues. From germline, CDR1 is DFQATT and CDR2 SNEGSKA (reference sequence). In DNA, the CDR3 is TGCAGTGCGGTCTGGGGCACTGAAGCTTTCTTT. This sequence encodes CSAVWGTEAFF.

Only a few counts were recorded for this clone. The CDR3 region is CASSEIGLYEQYF. The CDR3 DNA follows: TGTGCCAGCAGTGAGATTGGACTCTACGAGCAGTACTTC. The gene calls are TRBV2 and TRBJ2-7, with a possible D match to TRBD2 (5 bases). The CDR3 runs to 13 residues. Germline CDR1 and CDR2: SNHLY and FYNNEI. The germline V and J ends were trimmed by 3 bases and 3 bases, with 9 bases remaining between them. Variable domain in full (rest from reference TRBV2 and TRBJ2-7): EPEVTQTPSHQVTQMGQEVILRCVPISNHLYFYWYRQILGQKVEFLVSFYNNEISEKSEIFDDQFSVERPDGSNFTLKIRSTKLEDSAMYFCASSEIGLYEQYFGPGTRLTVT.

The V call is TRBV9, the J call TRBJ1-2; 7 bases are a match to TRBD1. V shed 4 bases, J shed 4 bases, and the junction held 4 bases outside the gene matches. The germline gives CDR1 SGDLS, CDR2 YYNGEE. The CDR3 spans 13 residues. CDR3 DNA: TGTGCCAGCAGCCTGACAGGGATCTATGGCTACACCTTC. Translation gives CASSLTGIYGYTF.

This clone has a single count. Its ends do not fully match the called genes, so a read error is possible. Other DNA sequences in this specimen translate into the identical CDR3. The rearrangement uses TRBV9 and TRBJ2-2, with D tentatively TRBD2 (5 bases). The CDR3 contains 16 residues. Germline assignment: CDR1 SGDLS and CDR2 YYNGEE. The CDR3 protein is CASSVAINSLAGELFF. The CDR3 bases are TGTGCCAGCAGCGTAGCTATCAATAGCCTGGCCGGGGAACTGTTTTTT.

The rearrangement joins TRBV11-2 to TRBJ2-2, with D uncertain. The CDR3 consists of 15 residues. The ends were cut back, 5 bases at V and 2 bases at J, with 12 bases in the middle. CDR1 and CDR2 from the germline V gene are SGHAT and FQNNGV. The CDR3 loop is CASSQVTRNTGELFF. CDR3 DNA sequence: TGTGCCAGCAGCCAGGTCACCCGAAACACCGGGGAGCTGTTTTTT. Full variable domain (missing parts from reference TRBV11-2 and TRBJ2-2): EAGVAQSPRYKIIEKRQSVAFWCNPISGHATLYWYQQILGQGPKLLIQFQNNGVVDDSQLPKDRFSAERLKGVDSTLKIQPAKLEDSAVYLCASSQVTRNTGELFFGEGSRLTVL.